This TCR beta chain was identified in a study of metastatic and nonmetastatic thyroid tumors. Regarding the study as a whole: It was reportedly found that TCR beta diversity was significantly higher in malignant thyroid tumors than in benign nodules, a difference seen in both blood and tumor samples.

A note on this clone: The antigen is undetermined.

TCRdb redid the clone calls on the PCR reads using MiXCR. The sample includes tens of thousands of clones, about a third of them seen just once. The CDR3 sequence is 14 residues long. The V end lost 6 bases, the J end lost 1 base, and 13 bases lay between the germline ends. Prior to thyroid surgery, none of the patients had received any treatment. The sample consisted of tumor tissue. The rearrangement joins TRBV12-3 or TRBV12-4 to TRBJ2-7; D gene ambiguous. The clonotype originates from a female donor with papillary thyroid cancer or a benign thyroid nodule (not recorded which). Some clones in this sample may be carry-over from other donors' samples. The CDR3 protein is CASSRHTGSYEQYF. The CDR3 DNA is TGTGCCAGCAGCCGACATACGGGTTCCTACGAGCAGTACTTC.